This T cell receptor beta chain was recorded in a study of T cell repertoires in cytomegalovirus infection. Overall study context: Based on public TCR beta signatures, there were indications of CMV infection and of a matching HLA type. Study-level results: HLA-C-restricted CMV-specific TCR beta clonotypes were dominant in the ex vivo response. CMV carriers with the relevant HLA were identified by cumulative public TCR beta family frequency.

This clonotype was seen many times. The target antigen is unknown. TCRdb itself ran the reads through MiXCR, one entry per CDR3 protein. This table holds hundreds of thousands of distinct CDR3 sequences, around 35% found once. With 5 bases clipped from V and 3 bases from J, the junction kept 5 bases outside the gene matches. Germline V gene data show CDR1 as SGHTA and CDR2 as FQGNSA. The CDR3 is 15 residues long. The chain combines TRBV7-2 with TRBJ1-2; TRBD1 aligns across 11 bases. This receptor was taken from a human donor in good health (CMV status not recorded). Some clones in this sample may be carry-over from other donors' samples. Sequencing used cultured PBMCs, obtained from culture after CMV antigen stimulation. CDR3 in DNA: TGTGCCAGCAGCACCCGGGACAGGGGGGACTATGGCTACACCTTC. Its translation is CASSTRDRGDYGYTF.